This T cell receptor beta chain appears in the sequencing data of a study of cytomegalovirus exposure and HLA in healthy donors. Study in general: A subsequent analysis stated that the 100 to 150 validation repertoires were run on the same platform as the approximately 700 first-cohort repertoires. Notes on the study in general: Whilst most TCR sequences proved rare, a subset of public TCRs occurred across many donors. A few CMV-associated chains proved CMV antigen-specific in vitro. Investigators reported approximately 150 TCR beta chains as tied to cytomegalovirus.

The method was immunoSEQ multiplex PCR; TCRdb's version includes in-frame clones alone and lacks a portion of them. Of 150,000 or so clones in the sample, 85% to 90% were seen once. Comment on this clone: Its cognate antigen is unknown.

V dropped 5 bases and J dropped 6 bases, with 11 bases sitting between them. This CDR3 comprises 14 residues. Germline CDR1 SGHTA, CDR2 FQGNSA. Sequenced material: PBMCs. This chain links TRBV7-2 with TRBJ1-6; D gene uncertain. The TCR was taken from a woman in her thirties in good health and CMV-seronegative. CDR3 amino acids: CASSARVLNSPLHF. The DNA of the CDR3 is TGTGCCAGCAGCGCCCGGGTTCTTAATTCACCCCTCCACTTT. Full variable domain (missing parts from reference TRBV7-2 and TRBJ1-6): GAGVSQSPSNKVTEKGKDVELRCDPISGHTALYWYRQSLGQGLEFLIYFQGNSAPDKSGLPSDRFSAERTGGSVSTLTIQRTQQEDSAVYLCASSARVLNSPLHFGNGTRLTVT.